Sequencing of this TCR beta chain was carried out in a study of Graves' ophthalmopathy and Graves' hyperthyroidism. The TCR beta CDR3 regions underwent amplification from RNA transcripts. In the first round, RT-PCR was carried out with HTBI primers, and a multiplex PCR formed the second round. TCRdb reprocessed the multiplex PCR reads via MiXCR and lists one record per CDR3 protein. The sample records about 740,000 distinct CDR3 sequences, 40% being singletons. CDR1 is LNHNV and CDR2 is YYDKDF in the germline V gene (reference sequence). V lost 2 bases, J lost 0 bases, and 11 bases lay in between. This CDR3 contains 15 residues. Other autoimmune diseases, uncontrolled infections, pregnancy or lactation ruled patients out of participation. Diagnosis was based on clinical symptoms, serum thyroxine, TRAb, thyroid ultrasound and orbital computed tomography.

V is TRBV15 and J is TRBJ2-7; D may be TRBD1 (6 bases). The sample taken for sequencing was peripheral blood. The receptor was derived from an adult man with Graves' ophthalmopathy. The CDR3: CATSRPTGISYEQYF. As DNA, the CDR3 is TGTGCCACCAGCAGACCCACAGGGATCTCCTACGAGCAGTACTTC.